This note documents a single T cell receptor beta chain sequence. The source of the sample is a study of blood T cells in healthy people across ages. Each individual donor underwent a draw of ten milliliters of peripheral blood. Per sample, a minimum of 6 million PBMCs were isolated. It was with a sample-barcoded 5' primer and a J-beta primer mix that a second PCR of about 6 to 12 cycles was run. The yield of each sample was at least 2.5 million CDR3-containing paired-end reads. From the 5' RACE reads, TCRdb called clonotypes with MiXCR, one entry per CDR3 protein. The data show around 800,000 distinct CDR3 sequences, around 68% seen once. The V and J ends lost 8 bases and 0 bases respectively, with 12 bases between them. Germline assignment: CDR1 MNHNS and CDR2 SASEGT. The CDR3 length is 14 residues.

Specimen: blood. This chain joins TRBV6-1 and TRBJ2-3, with D possibly being TRBD1 or TRBD2 (5 bases each). The sequence came from a man younger than 40 in good health. Here the CDR3 reads CASLRGTSTDTQYF. The CDR3 DNA reads TGTGCCAGCCTCCGGGGCACGAGCACAGATACGCAGTATTTT.